Listed here are 8 T cell receptor beta chains from one sample, sequenced in a study of immune evolution from preneoplasia to lung adenocarcinoma. Libraries were prepared by immunoSEQ multiplex PCR; TCRdb keeps only in-frame clonotypes and omits some of them. The repertoire holds about 9,000 clones, with approximately 85% as singletons. Material: FFPE minimally invasive lung adenocarcinoma tissue. These TCRs come from a person in their 70s with lung adenocarcinoma.

The rearrangement uses TRBV28 and TRBJ1-5; 7 bases are a match to TRBD1. Per germline, CDR1 MDHEN and CDR2 SYDVKM. The ends lost 6 bases at V and 3 bases at J; junction bases unmatched: 5. The CDR3 sequence is 14 residues long. CDR3: CASSQTGNNQPQHF. The CDR3 region has the DNA TGTGCCAGCAGCCAGACAGGGAACAATCAGCCCCAGCATTTT.

The V gene is TRBV5-6, the J gene TRBJ2-3; 9 bases line up with TRBD1. The CDR3 contains 13 residues. V was pared by 7 bases and J by 4 bases, with 4 bases of the junction left unmatched. Germline V CDR1 and CDR2: SGHDT, YYEEEE. The CDR3 DNA is TGTGCCAGCGGGACAGGGTTGGCAGATACGCAGTATTTT. Its translation is CASGTGLADTQYF.

This sequence joins TRBV5-1 and TRBJ1-2; no firm D call. The CDR3 consists of 16 residues. Trimming shortened V by 5 bases and J by 0 bases, and 17 bases separated the two germline ends. Germline CDR1 reads SGHRS; CDR2 reads YFSETQ. This CDR3 reads CASRPNTAGTNYGYTF. The CDR3 nucleotides are TGCGCCAGCAGGCCTAACACAGCTGGGACTAACTATGGCTACACCTTC.

This chain uses TRBV21-1 with TRBJ1-4; TRBD1 reflects the table's D call only, with no check against the DNA. TRBV21-1 is an annotated pseudogene. The CDR3 totals 15 residues. The CDR3: CASSKGGQGGGRLFF. CDR3 sequence (DNA): TGTGCCAGCAGCAAAGGGGGACAGGGGGGTGGTAGACTGTTTTTT.

The genes are TRBV7-8 and TRBJ1-2, with a possible D match to TRBD1 (6 bases). The CDR3 runs 16 residues. The germline V gene has CDR1 SGHVS and CDR2 FQNEAQ. V dropped 5 bases and J dropped 1 base, with 17 bases sitting between them. The CDR3 DNA follows: TGTGCCAGCAGCCCAGCGACAACAGGGAGTAACTATGGCTACACCTTC. Translation: CASSPATTGSNYGYTF.

This chain uses TRBV5-1 with TRBJ1-6, with TRBD1 matching over 7 bases. Trimming cost V 3 bases and J 0 bases; bases outside gene matches: 9. CDR1 SGHRS and CDR2 YFSETQ come from the germline V gene. The CDR3 is 18 amino acids. DNA of the CDR3: TGCGCCAGCAGCTACACCGGGACAGCGAGCTCCTATAATTCACCCCTCCACTTT. Translated, it gives CASSYTGTASSYNSPLHF.

The CDR3 here is CASSLILDRSSYNEQFF. Written as DNA, the CDR3 is TGCGCCAGCAGCCTCATCCTGGACAGGAGCTCCTACAATGAGCAGTTCTTC. The chain has TRBV4-1 and TRBJ2-1; 7 bases line up with TRBD1. There are 17 residues in the CDR3. Trimming removed 4 bases from V and 0 bases from J; junction bases left unmatched: 9. Germline V gene sequence: CDR1 MGHRA, CDR2 YSYEKL.

CDR3 in DNA: TGTGCCAGTAAGGATACGGGGCCGGGCACCGGGGAGCTGTTTTTT. Translation gives CASKDTGPGTGELFF. The rearrangement links TRBV19 to TRBJ2-2; D is possibly TRBD1 or TRBD2 (5 bases each). The germline V and J ends were trimmed by 7 bases and 4 bases, with 16 bases remaining between them. Per germline, CDR1 LNHDA and CDR2 SQIVND (reference sequence). This CDR3 spans 15 amino acids. The whole variable domain, remainder taken from reference TRBV19 and TRBJ2-2, is DGGITQSPKYLFRKEGQNVTLSCEQNLNHDAMYWYRQDPGQGLRLIYYSQIVNDFQKGDIAEGYSVSREKKESFPLTVTSAQKNPTAFYLCASKDTGPGTGELFFGEGSRLTVL.